A selection of T cell receptor beta chains follows, all from one sample in a study of blood T cell repertoires in COVID-19. Sequencing was performed with immunoSEQ multiplex PCR; in TCRdb, only in-frame clones are kept and a portion is missing. Here the sample spans hundreds of thousands of clones, around four fifths being singletons. The sample taken for sequencing was peripheral blood. The receptor source for this set is a woman aged 35 to 49 with active or convalescent COVID-19. CDR3s include the opening cysteine and the closing phenylalanine or tryptophan. D genes are given only for firm matches. Size is stated for part of the rows, as once, few or many counts, or as a class when the clone is expanded.

TRBD1,TRBJ1-5,NA,TRBV10-3,CAISDQGDNQPQHF,TGTGCCATCAGTGACCAGGGGGACAATCAGCCCCAGCATTTT
TRBD1,TRBJ1-2,NA,TRBV2,CASSETGGAGSNGYTF,TGTGCCAGCAGTGAGACAGGGGGCGCGGGGTCAAATGGCTACACCTTC
NA,TRBJ2-7,NA,TRBV2,CASSEWGDGIFYEQYF,TGTGCCAGCAGTGAGTGGGGGGACGGAATTTTTTACGAGCAGTACTTC
NA,TRBJ2-6,few,TRBV27,CASRRGGGSGANVLTF,TGTGCCTCCCGGAGGGGGGGAGGGTCTGGGGCCAACGTCCTGACTTTC
TRBD1,TRBJ1-2,NA,TRBV4-3,CASSQVRGTAYGYTF,TGCGCCAGCAGCCAAGTGAGGGGGACAGCTTATGGCTACACCTTC
NA,TRBJ1-1,NA,TRBV21-1,CASTLRNTEAFF,TGTGCCAGCACCCTCCGGAACACTGAAGCTTTCTTT
TRBD2,TRBJ2-7,NA,TRBV3-1/TRBV3-2,CASSQPSGGSYEQYF,TGTGCCAGCAGCCAACCTAGCGGGGGCTCCTACGAGCAGTACTTC
TRBD2,TRBJ2-7,NA,TRBV19,CASSQPLWGAGVYEQYF,TGTGCCAGTAGCCAACCCCTCTGGGGAGCGGGGGTGTACGAGCAGTACTTC
NA,TRBJ1-1,NA,TRBV3-1/TRBV3-2,CASSQGRNTEAFF,TGTGCCAGCAGCCAAGGCAGGAACACTGAAGCTTTCTTT
TRBD1,TRBJ1-2,once,TRBV6-5,CASSRERGHYGYTF,TGTGCCAGCAGCCGAGAGAGGGGGCACTATGGCTACACCTTC
TRBD1,TRBJ1-2,NA,TRBV6-5,CASRPAGGSNYGYTF,TGTGCCAGCAGACCAGCAGGGGGATCTAACTATGGCTACACCTTC
TRBD1,TRBJ1-3,NA,TRBV5-5,CASSVAGGYSGNTIYF,TGTGCCAGCAGCGTAGCAGGGGGATACTCTGGAAACACCATATATTTT
NA,TRBJ2-7,NA,TRBV30,CAWNQETYEQYF,TGTGCCTGGAATCAGGAAACCTACGAGCAGTACTTC